Below, 6 T cell receptor beta chains from the same sample are listed, as sequenced in a study of patients and donors after allogeneic stem cell transplantation. TCRdb re-called the RT-PCR reads with MiXCR, one entry per CDR3 protein. This table has 50,000 to 60,000 distinct CDR3 sequences, roughly 15% appearing once. Sequenced: blood, either unsorted or a sorted T cell fraction (not recorded which). Source of these receptors: a human donor who was either an allogeneic HSCT recipient or a stem cell or donor lymphocyte infusion donor (not recorded which). It is not recorded whose cells these are; they may come from a transplant donor.

This chain uses TRBV11-2 with TRBJ2-3; 7 bases are shared with TRBD2. Germline-derived CDR1 and CDR2 are SGHAT and FQNNGV. This CDR3 is 15 amino acids long. Germline trimming cut 4 bases from V and 0 bases from J; bases unmatched to any gene: 4. DNA of the CDR3: TGTGCCAGCAGCTGGTGGACTAGGAGCACAGATACGCAGTATTTT. Protein sequence: CASSWWTRSTDTQYF.

This clonotype has more than one count but fewer than ten. The chain joins TRBV4-2 to TRBJ2-1, with TRBD2 matching 16 bases. The CDR3 contains 16 residues. Trimming removed 0 bases from V and 8 bases from J; junction bases left unmatched: 1. Looked up from germline, CDR1 is LGHNA and CDR2 is YNFKEQ. The CDR3 loop is CASSQEGTSGRDEQFF. The CDR3 nucleotides are TGTGCCAGCAGCCAAGAGGGGACTAGCGGGAGGGATGAGCAGTTCTTC.

This clonotype was seen ten or more times. The chain joins TRBV10-3 to TRBJ2-7; the match to TRBD1 covers 11 bases. Germline lookup yields CDR1 ENHRY and CDR2 SYGVKD. The CDR3 totals 16 residues. With 10 bases clipped from V and 1 base from J, the junction kept 12 bases outside the gene matches. In DNA form, the CDR3 reads TGTGCCACCCTTCCCGGGACAGGGGGGGAGTCCTACGAGCAGTACTTC. Its protein product is CATLPGTGGESYEQYF.

This clonotype was counted ten times or more. J is TRBJ1-4 and V is TRBV14; TRBD1 aligns across 9 bases. The V gene's germline CDR1 is SGHDN and CDR2 FVKESK. V lost 8 bases to trimming and J lost 8 bases; unmatched junction nucleotides: 9. This CDR3 spans 14 amino acids. The CDR3 here is CASQGTGQGEKLFF. The CDR3 coding sequence is TGTGCCAGCCAGGGGACAGGGCAGGGGGAAAAACTGTTTTTT.

The table lists this clonotype with a few counts. The rearrangement uses TRBV29-1 and TRBJ2-5; 8 nucleotides agree with TRBD1. CDR3 length: 16 residues. Germline CDR1 reads SQVTM; CDR2 reads ANQGSEA. V shed 0 bases, J shed 3 bases, and the junction held 9 bases outside the gene matches. In DNA form, the CDR3 reads TGCAGCGTTGAAGACCCCGCCTCGGACAGGGAAGAGACCCAGTACTTC. Protein sequence: CSVEDPASDREETQYF. Full variable domain (remainder filled in from reference TRBV29-1 and TRBJ2-5): SAVISQKPSRDICQRGTSLTIQCQVDSQVTMMFWYRQQPGQSLTLIATANQGSEATYESGFVIDKFPISRPNLTFSTLTVSNMSPEDSSIYLCSVEDPASDREETQYFGPGTRLLVL.

This chain links TRBV7-2 with TRBJ2-1; weak D call: TRBD2 (5 bases). The V gene lost 3 bases and the J gene lost 13 bases, with 13 bases spanning the gap. The CDR3 extends over 12 amino acids. Per germline, CDR1 SGHTA and CDR2 FQGNSA. For the CDR3, the DNA is TGTGCCAGCAGCTTGAGGGTGGTAGACCAGTTCTTC. The encoded protein is CASSLRVVDQFF.